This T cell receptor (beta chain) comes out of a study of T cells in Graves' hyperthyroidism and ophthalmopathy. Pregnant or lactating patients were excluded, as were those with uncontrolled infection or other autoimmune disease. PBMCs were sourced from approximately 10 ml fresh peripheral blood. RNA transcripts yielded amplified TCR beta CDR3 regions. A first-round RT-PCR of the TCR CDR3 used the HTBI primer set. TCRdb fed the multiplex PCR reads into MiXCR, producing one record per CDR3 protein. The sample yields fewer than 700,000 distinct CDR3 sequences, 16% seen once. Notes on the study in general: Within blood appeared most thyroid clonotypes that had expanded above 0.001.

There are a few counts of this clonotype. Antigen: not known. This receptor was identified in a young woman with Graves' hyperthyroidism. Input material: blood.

The CDR3 bases are TGTGCCAGCAGTTTATGGACCAATCAGCCCCAGCATTTT. Its protein product is CASSLWTNQPQHF. The gene calls are TRBV12-3 or TRBV12-4 and TRBJ1-5; D is uncertain. The CDR3 totals 13 residues. The V and J ends lost 2 bases and 3 bases respectively, with 5 bases between them.